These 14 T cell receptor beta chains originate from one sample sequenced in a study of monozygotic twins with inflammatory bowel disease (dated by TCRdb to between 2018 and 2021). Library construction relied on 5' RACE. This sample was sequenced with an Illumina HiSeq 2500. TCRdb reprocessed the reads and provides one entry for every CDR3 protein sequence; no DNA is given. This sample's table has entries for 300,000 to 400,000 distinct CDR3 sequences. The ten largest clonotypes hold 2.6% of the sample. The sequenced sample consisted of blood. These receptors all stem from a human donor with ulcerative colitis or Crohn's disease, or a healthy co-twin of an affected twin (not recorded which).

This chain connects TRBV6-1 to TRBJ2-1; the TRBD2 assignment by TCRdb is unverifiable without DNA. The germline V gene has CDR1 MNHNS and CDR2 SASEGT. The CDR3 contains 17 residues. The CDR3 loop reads CASSEARTGGHRDEQFF.

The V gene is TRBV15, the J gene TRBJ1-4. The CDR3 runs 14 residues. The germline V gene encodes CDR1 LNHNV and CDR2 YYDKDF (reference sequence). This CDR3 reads CATSRDRAFEKLFF.

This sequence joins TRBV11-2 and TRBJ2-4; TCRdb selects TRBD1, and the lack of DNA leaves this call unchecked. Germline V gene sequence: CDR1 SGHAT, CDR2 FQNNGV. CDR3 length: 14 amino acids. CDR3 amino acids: CASSLDWGLDIQYF.

CDR3 in amino acids: CASSEIRNSYTDEQYF. V is TRBV25-1 and J is TRBJ2-7. The CDR3 length is 16 residues. Germline-derived CDR1 and CDR2 are MGHDK and SYGVNS.

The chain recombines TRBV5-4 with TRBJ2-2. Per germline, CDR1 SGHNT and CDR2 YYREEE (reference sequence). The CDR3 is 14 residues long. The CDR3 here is CASSPDPSPGELFF.

The CDR3 reads CSVLFRRDYEQYF. The chain carries TRBV29-1 and TRBJ2-7; TCRdb outputs TRBD1, but without DNA this stays unchecked. Germline CDR1 reads SQVTM; CDR2 reads ANQGSEA. CDR3 length: 13 residues.

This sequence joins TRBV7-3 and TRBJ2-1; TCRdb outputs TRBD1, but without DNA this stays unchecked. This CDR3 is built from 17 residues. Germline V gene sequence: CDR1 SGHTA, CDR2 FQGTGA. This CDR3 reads CASSPGQGRSSYNEQFF. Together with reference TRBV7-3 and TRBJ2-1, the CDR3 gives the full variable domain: GAGVSQTPSNKVTEKGKYVELRCDPISGHTALYWYRQSLGQGPEFLIYFQGTGAADDSGLPNDRFFAVRPEGSVSTLKIQRTERGDSAVYLCASSPGQGRSSYNEQFFGPGTRLTVL.

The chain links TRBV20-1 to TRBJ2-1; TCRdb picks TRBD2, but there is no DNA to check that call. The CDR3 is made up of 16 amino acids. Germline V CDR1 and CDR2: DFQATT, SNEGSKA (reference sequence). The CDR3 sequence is CSARDHQAQTYNEQFF.

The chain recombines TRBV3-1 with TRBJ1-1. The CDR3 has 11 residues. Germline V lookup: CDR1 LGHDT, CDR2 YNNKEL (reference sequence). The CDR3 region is CASKGLVEAFF.

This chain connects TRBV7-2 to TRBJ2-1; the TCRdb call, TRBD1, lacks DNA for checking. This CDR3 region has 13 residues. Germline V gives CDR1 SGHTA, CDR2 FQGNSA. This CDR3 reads CASSLGTGREQFF. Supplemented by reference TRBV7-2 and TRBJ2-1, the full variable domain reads GAGVSQSPSNKVTEKGKDVELRCDPISGHTALYWYRQSLGQGLEFLIYFQGNSAPDKSGLPSDRFSAERTGGSVSTLTIQRTQQEDSAVYLCASSLGTGREQFFGPGTRLTVL.

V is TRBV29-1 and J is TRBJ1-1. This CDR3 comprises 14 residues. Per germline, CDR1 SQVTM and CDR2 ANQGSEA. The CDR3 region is CSVAILVKNTEAFF. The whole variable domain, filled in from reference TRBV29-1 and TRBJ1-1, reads SAVISQKPSRDICQRGTSLTIQCQVDSQVTMMFWYRQQPGQSLTLIATANQGSEATYESGFVIDKFPISRPNLTFSTLTVSNMSPEDSSIYLCSVAILVKNTEAFFGQGTRLTVV.

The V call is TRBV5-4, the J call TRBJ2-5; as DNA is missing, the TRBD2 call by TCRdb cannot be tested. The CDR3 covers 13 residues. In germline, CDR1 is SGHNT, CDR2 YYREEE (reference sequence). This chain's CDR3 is CASSLAGEVTQYF.

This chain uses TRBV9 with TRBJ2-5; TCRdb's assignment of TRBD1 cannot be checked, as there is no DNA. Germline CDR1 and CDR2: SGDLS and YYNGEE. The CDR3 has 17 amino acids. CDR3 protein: CASSTLGQAPPQETQYF.

The CDR3 region is CASSQESGGGDEKLFF. The rearrangement uses TRBV4-3 and TRBJ1-4; TCRdb lists TRBD1, though no DNA is available to test this call. The CDR3 covers 16 residues. Germline V gives CDR1 LGHNA, CDR2 YSLEER.